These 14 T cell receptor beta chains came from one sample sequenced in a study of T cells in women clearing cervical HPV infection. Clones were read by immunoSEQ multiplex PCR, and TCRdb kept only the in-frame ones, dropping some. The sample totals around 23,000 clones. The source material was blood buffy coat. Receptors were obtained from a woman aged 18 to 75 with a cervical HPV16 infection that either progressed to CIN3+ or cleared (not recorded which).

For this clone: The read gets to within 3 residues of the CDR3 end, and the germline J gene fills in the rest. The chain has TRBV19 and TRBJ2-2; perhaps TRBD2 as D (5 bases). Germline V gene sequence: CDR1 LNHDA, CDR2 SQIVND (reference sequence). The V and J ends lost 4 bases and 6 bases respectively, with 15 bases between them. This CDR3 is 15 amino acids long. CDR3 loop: CASSTAFLGAGELFF. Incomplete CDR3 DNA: TGTGCCAGTAGTACCGCTTTTCTCGGGGCCGGGGAG.

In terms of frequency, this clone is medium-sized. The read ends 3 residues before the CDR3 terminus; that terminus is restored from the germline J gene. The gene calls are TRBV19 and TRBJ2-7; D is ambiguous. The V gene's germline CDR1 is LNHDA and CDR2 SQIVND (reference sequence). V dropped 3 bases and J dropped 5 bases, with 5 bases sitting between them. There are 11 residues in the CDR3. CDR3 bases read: TGTGCCAGTAGTATCCTTAACGAG. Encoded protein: CASSILNE. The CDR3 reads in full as CASSILNEQYF.

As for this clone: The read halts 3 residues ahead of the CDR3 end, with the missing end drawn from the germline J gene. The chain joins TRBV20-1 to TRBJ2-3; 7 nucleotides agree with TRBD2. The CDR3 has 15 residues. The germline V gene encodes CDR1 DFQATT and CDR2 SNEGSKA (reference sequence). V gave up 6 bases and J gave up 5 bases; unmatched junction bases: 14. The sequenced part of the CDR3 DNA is TGCAGTGCCAAGGGTGGCGGGAGAAACCTAGATACG. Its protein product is CSAKGGGRNLDT. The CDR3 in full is CSAKGGGRNLDTQYF.

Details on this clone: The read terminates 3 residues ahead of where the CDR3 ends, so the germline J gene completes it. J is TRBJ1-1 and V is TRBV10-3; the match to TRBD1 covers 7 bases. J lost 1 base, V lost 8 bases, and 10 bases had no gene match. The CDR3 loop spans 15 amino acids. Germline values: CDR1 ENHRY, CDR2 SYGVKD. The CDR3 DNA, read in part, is TGTGCCATCGTCCCGGCGGGACAGAGGAACACTGAA. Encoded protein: CAIVPAGQRNTE. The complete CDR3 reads CAIVPAGQRNTEAFF.

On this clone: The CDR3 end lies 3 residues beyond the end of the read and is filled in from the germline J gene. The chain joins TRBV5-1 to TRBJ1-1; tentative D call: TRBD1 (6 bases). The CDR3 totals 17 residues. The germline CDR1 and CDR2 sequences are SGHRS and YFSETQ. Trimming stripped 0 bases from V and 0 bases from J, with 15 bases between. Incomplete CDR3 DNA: TGCGCCAGCAGCTTGGGCCGTTATACAGGGTTGAACACTGAA. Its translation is CASSLGRYTGLNTE. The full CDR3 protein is CASSLGRYTGLNTEAFF.

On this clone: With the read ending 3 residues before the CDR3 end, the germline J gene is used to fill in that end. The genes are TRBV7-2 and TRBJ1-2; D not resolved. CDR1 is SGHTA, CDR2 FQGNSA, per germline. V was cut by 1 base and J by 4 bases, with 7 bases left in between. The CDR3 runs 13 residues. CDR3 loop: CASSLVGFYGYTF. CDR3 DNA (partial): TGTGCCAGCAGCTTAGTCGGGTTCTATGGC. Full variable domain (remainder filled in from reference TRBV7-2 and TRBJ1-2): GAGVSQSPSNKVTEKGKDVELRCDPISGHTALYWYRQSLGQGLEFLIYFQGNSAPDKSGLPSDRFSAERTGGSVSTLTIQRTQQEDSAVYLCASSLVGFYGYTFGSGTRLTVV.

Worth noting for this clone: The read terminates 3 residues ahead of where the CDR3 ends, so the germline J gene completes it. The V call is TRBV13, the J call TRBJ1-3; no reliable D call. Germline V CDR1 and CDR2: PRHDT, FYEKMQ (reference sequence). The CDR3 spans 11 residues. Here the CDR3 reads CASSLAPTIYF. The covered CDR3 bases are TGTGCCAGCAGCTTAGCTCCGACC. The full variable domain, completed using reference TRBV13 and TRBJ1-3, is AAGVIQSPRHLIKEKRETATLKCYPIPRHDTVYWYQQGPGQDPQFLISFYEKMQSDKGSIPDRFSAQQFSDYHSELNMSSLELGDSALYFCASSLAPTIYFGEGSWLTVV.

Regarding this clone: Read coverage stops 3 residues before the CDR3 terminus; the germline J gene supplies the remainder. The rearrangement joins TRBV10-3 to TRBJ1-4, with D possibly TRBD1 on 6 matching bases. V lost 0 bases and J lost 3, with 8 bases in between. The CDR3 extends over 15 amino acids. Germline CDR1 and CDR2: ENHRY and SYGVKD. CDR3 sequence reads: CAISESGGSNEKLFF. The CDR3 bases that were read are TGTGCCATCAGTGAGTCTGGGGGCTCTAATGAAAAA.

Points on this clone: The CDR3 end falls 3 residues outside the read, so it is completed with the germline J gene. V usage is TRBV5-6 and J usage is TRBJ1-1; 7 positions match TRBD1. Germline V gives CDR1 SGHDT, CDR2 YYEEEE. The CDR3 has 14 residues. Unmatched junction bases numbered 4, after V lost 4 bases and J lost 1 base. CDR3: CASSPGQWNTEAFF. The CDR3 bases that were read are TGTGCCAGCAGCCCGGGACAGTGGAACACTGAA.

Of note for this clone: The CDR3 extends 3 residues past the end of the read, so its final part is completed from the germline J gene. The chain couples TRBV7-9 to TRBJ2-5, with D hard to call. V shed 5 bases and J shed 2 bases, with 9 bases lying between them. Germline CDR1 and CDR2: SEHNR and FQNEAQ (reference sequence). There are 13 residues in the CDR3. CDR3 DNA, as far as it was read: TGTGCCAGCAGCGCGGTGGCACAAGAGACC. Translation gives CASSAVAQET. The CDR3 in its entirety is CASSAVAQETQYF.

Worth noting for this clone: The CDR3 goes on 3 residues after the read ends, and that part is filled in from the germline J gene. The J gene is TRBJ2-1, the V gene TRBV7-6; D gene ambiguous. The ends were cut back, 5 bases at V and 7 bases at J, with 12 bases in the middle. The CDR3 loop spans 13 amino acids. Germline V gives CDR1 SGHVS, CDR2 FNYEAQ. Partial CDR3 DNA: TGTGCCAGCAGCCCCCAGGCGAGAAATGAG. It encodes CASSPQARNE. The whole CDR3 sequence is CASSPQARNEQFF.

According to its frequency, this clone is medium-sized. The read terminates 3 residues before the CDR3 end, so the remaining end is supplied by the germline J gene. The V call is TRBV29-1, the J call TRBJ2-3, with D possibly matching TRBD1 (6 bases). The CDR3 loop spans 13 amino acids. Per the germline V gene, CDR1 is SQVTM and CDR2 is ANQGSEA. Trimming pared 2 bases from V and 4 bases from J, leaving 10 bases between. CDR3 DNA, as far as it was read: TGCAGCGTTGAATGGACAGCGGCAGATACG. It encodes CSVEWTAADT. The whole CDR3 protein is CSVEWTAADTQYF.

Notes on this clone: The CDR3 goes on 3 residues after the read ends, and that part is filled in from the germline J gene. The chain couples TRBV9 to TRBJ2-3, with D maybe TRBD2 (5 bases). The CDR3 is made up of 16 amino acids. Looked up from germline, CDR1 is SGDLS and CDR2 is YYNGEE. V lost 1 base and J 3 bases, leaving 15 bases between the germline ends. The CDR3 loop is CASSVSRSSSTDTQYF. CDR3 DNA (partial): TGTGCCAGCAGCGTAAGTCGGTCTAGCTCGACAGATACG.

The CDR3 bases that were read are TGTGCCAGCAGCCCCGGACTAGCGGGACCAGATACG. It is translated as CASSPGLAGPDT. The full CDR3 protein is CASSPGLAGPDTQYF. The gene calls are TRBV11-2 and TRBJ2-3; 12 positions match TRBD2. The CDR3 end is not reached by the read, which stops 3 residues before it; the germline J gene fills it in. The germline V gene encodes CDR1 SGHAT and CDR2 FQNNGV. There are 15 residues in the CDR3. Unmatched junction bases numbered 4, after V lost 5 bases and J lost 4 bases.